One sample yielded the 28 T cell receptor beta chains listed below, sequenced in a study of OX40 agonist ivuxolimab in advanced cancers. Method: immunoSEQ multiplex PCR; TCRdb's copy keeps in-frame clones and lacks some. The data contain nearly 95,000 clones, 94% of them seen just once; the ten biggest clones take up approximately 2.9%. The sequencing used CD4+ or CD8+ T cells sorted from blood, collected in a trial of the OX40 agonist ivuxolimab. These receptors were taken from an adult with an advanced solid tumor such as melanoma, head and neck, liver or kidney cancer.

This sequence joins TRBV19 and TRBJ2-6; TRBD1 matches 9 bases. Germline V lookup: CDR1 LNHDA, CDR2 SQIVND (reference sequence). The V gene end was trimmed by 5 bases and the J gene end by 2 bases; junction bases not matched to a gene: 10. This CDR3 has 18 amino acids. The CDR3 reads CASSETDRGGPGANVLTF. DNA of the CDR3: TGTGCCAGTAGTGAAACGGACAGGGGAGGACCTGGGGCCAACGTCCTGACTTTC.

Only a few counts were recorded for this clone. The chain links TRBV7-6 to TRBJ1-1; possibly TRBD1 for D (5 bases). The V end was cut by 5 bases, the J end by 11 bases, with 15 bases between. Germline V CDR1 and CDR2: SGHVS, FNYEAQ. The CDR3 is 12 residues long. As DNA, the CDR3 is TGTGCCAGCAGCCCGGGGTCGGGACGGGCTTTCTTT. Residues: CASSPGSGRAFF.

As DNA, the CDR3 is TGTGCCAGCAGCGTAGAAGGGGATAATTCACCCCTCCACTTT. The encoded protein is CASSVEGDNSPLHF. The chain combines TRBV9 with TRBJ1-6; D is possibly TRBD1 (5 bases). The CDR3 totals 14 residues. Trimming pared 0 bases from V and 5 bases from J, leaving 6 bases between. Germline CDR1 is SGDLS and CDR2 is YYNGEE.

The rearrangement uses TRBV20-1 and TRBJ2-1; perhaps TRBD2 as D (5 bases). Trimming stripped 3 bases from V and 10 bases from J, with 7 bases between. The CDR3 is 10 residues long. Germline assignment: CDR1 DFQATT and CDR2 SNEGSKA (reference sequence). CDR3: CSASEREQFF. The CDR3, as DNA: TGCAGTGCTAGTGAGCGGGAGCAGTTCTTC.

In the case of this clone: This specimen includes other DNA sequences encoding the same CDR3. V and J are TRBV27 and TRBJ1-5, with a tentative D call TRBD1 (5 bases). The CDR3 has 14 residues. V was trimmed by 4 bases and J by 4 bases, leaving 11 bases between them. CDR1 and CDR2 (germline): MNHEY, SMNVEV (reference sequence). CDR3 amino acids: CASSSRGGNQPQHF. CDR3 sequence (DNA): TGTGCCAGCAGTTCGCGGGGCGGAAATCAGCCCCAGCATTTT.

The sample holds one count of this clone. The chain recombines TRBV4-1 with TRBJ2-7; TRBD2 matches 15 bases. With V trimmed by 1 base and J by 5 bases, 6 bases remained unmatched. CDR3 length: 17 residues. Germline V gives CDR1 MGHRA, CDR2 YSYEKL. The DNA for the CDR3 is TGCGCCAGCAGCCAAGGGGGACTAGCGGGGGGCCCAAACGAGCAGTACTTC. Translating it yields CASSQGGLAGGPNEQYF.

The CDR3: CASSDLGTGGSPLHF. CDR3 DNA sequence: TGTGCCAGCAGTGATCTGGGGACAGGGGGTTCACCCCTCCACTTT. The genes are TRBV6-1 and TRBJ1-6; the match to TRBD1 covers 11 bases. The germline CDR1 and CDR2 sequences are MNHNS and SASEGT. Trimming at V came to 3 bases and at J to 9 bases, leaving 4 bases not matched to a gene. The CDR3 loop spans 15 amino acids.

The J gene is TRBJ1-1, the V gene TRBV11-2; 10 nucleotides match TRBD1. This CDR3 region has 18 residues. The V gene's germline CDR1 is SGHAT and CDR2 FQNNGV. After removal of 5 bases from V and 5 bases from J, the junction contained 17 bases not matched to a gene. This CDR3 reads CASSQDRTGGFEGTEAFF. DNA of the CDR3: TGTGCCAGCAGCCAAGATCGGACAGGGGGATTTGAGGGAACTGAAGCTTTCTTT. The full variable domain, completed using reference TRBV11-2 and TRBJ1-1, is EAGVAQSPRYKIIEKRQSVAFWCNPISGHATLYWYQQILGQGPKLLIQFQNNGVVDDSQLPKDRFSAERLKGVDSTLKIQPAKLEDSAVYLCASSQDRTGGFEGTEAFFGQGTRLTVV.

This clone was counted between two and nine times. The chain is built from TRBV4-1 and TRBJ1-1; D unresolved. Trimming shortened V by 1 base and J by 4 bases, and 4 bases separated the two germline ends. Germline V gene data show CDR1 as MGHRA and CDR2 as YSYEKL. This CDR3 is built from 12 residues. The CDR3: CASSQGFTEAFF. CDR3 DNA sequence: TGCGCCAGCAGCCAAGGGTTCACTGAAGCTTTCTTT.

Only one count was recorded for this clone. The chain joins TRBV27 to TRBJ2-2, with 8 bases that match TRBD1. In germline, CDR1 is MNHEY, CDR2 SMNVEV (reference sequence). Trimming removed 9 bases from V and 6 bases from J; junction bases left unmatched: 3. The CDR3 consists of 12 residues. CDR3 loop: CASKQGAGELFF. For the CDR3, the DNA is TGTGCCAGTAAACAGGGGGCCGGGGAGCTGTTTTTT.

This chain connects TRBV10-1 to TRBJ2-7; D is undetermined. Germline V CDR1 and CDR2: WNHNN, SYGVQD (reference sequence). The V gene lost 3 bases and the J gene lost 3 bases, with 3 bases spanning the gap. The CDR3 loop spans 11 amino acids. The CDR3 region is CASSDGYEQYF. CDR3 nucleotide sequence: TGCGCCAGCAGTGACGGCTACGAGCAGTACTTC.

This CDR3 is CASSPYGTPTYEQYF. In DNA form, the CDR3 reads TGTGCCAGCAGCCCCTACGGGACACCTACCTACGAGCAGTACTTC. The V gene is TRBV7-9, the J gene TRBJ2-5; D is perhaps TRBD1 (6 bases). The DNA end lines up better with TRBJ2-7; the J call may be wrong. The CDR3 is made up of 15 amino acids. CDR1 SEHNR and CDR2 FQNEAQ come from the germline V gene (reference sequence).

The chain combines TRBV27 with TRBJ2-1, with D possibly being TRBD1 or TRBD2 (6 bases each). Trimming took 4 bases from V and 12 from J, leaving 13 bases between them. The CDR3 is 12 residues long. Germline V CDR1 and CDR2: MNHEY, SMNVEV (reference sequence). This chain's CDR3 is CASSSSGGVQFF. The CDR3 region has the DNA TGTGCCAGCAGTTCATCCGGGGGCGTGCAGTTCTTC.

The CDR3 is CASGLVLSGRERADTQYF. CDR3 nucleotides: TGTGCTAGTGGTTTGGTACTTTCGGGTCGGGAGAGGGCAGATACGCAGTATTTT. The rearrangement uses TRBV12-5 and TRBJ2-3; D possibly corresponds to TRBD2 (6 bases). This CDR3 is 18 amino acids long. V shed 0 bases and J shed 4 bases, with 20 bases lying between them. From germline, CDR1 is LGHNT and CDR2 FRNRAP.

This chain's CDR3 is CASSKGQGYEQYF. CDR3 DNA sequence: TGTGCCAGCAGTAAGGGTCAGGGCTACGAGCAGTACTTC. The rearrangement uses TRBV27 and TRBJ2-7; tentatively, D is TRBD1 (5 bases). The CDR3 sequence is 13 residues long. Trimming took 5 bases from V and 3 from J, leaving 11 bases between them. Germline V gene data show CDR1 as MNHEY and CDR2 as SMNVEV (reference sequence).

The chain is built from TRBV5-8 and TRBJ2-1; 11 bases align to TRBD1. Germline CDR1 and CDR2: SGHTS and YDEGEE. V was pared by 4 bases and J by 6 bases, with 12 bases of the junction left unmatched. CDR3 length: 17 amino acids. The CDR3, as DNA: TGTGCCAGCAGCCCGCCGAACTCGGACAGGGGGCCCAATGAGCAGTTCTTC. Protein: CASSPPNSDRGPNEQFF.

The chain has TRBV5-6 and TRBJ2-2; a possible D gene is TRBD2 (6 bases). V lost 3 bases to trimming and J lost 2 bases, with 8 bases between them. The CDR3 loop spans 14 amino acids. In germline, CDR1 is SGHDT, CDR2 YYEEEE. In nucleotides, the CDR3 is TGTGCCAGCAGCTGGGGACTTAACACCGGGGAGCTGTTTTTT. Translated, it gives CASSWGLNTGELFF.

The J gene is TRBJ2-3, the V gene TRBV6-5; tentative D call: TRBD2 (5 bases). Germline lookup yields CDR1 MNHEY and CDR2 SVGAGI. Trimming removed 7 bases at V and 6 bases at J, with 14 bases between. This CDR3 is built from 13 residues. The CDR3 sequence: CASTHRLFDTQYF. CDR3 in DNA: TGTGCCAGCACCCACCGACTATTTGATACGCAGTATTTT.

This chain uses TRBV25-1 with TRBJ1-1; D unclear. Germline CDR1 is MGHDK and CDR2 is SYGVNS. The CDR3 is 12 amino acids. Trimming cost V 7 bases and J 0 bases, with 6 bases left between them. The CDR3 nucleotides read TGTGCCAGCAATGACCTGAACACTGAAGCTTTCTTT. Translating gives CASNDLNTEAFF.

The chain couples TRBV6-1 to TRBJ1-1, with D maybe TRBD1 (5 bases). There are 14 residues in the CDR3. V lost 2 bases to trimming and J lost 4 bases, with 11 bases between them. Germline values: CDR1 MNHNS, CDR2 SASEGT. CDR3 loop: CASSENGGFTEAFF. In DNA form, the CDR3 reads TGTGCCAGCAGTGAAAATGGGGGATTCACTGAAGCTTTCTTT.

The rearrangement links TRBV29-1 to TRBJ1-2; TRBD1 matches at 7 bases. V was clipped by 7 bases and J by 6 bases; unmatched bases: 8. Per the germline V gene, CDR1 is SQVTM and CDR2 is ANQGSEA. The CDR3 sequence is 12 residues long. CDR3 in DNA: TGCAGCGCCACAGGGGAAAGGGATGGCTACACCTTC. Protein sequence: CSATGERDGYTF. The variable domain in full, with the rest retrieved from reference TRBV29-1 and TRBJ1-2, is SAVISQKPSRDICQRGTSLTIQCQVDSQVTMMFWYRQQPGQSLTLIATANQGSEATYESGFVIDKFPISRPNLTFSTLTVSNMSPEDSSIYLCSATGERDGYTFGSGTRLTVV.

The gene calls are TRBV19 and TRBJ1-2, with D perhaps matching TRBD1 (5 bases). This CDR3 is built from 15 residues. Germline-derived CDR1 and CDR2 are LNHDA and SQIVND (reference sequence). V gave up 0 bases and J gave up 8 bases, with 16 bases separating them. CDR3 DNA: TGTGCCAGTAGTATAGAAGGGGCGCGTATACAGGGCTACACCTTC. This encodes CASSIEGARIQGYTF.

V and J are TRBV2 and TRBJ1-4, with 10 bases identical to TRBD1. The CDR3 runs to 16 residues. CDR1 is SNHLY, CDR2 FYNNEI, per germline. V lost 0 bases to trimming and J lost 6 bases; unmatched junction nucleotides: 4. The CDR3 sequence is CASSEARGTGDEKLFF. The DNA for the CDR3 is TGTGCCAGCAGTGAAGCGCGCGGGACAGGGGATGAAAAACTGTTTTTT.

The V and J genes are TRBV4-3 and TRBJ2-7; D may match TRBD1 or TRBD2 (5 bases each). Germline loops: CDR1 LGHNA, CDR2 YSLEER. CDR3 length equals 16 residues. Trimming left V 0 bases short and J 10 bases short, with 22 bases between. CDR3 coding DNA: TGCGCCAGCAGCCAAGACGGGGCTCACAACCCCGAGGAACAGTACTTC. Amino acid sequence: CASSQDGAHNPEEQYF.

The chain is built from TRBV5-1 and TRBJ1-1; D is perhaps TRBD1 (5 bases). Trimming took 3 bases from V and 8 from J, leaving 14 bases between them. Germline V CDR1 and CDR2: SGHRS, YFSETQ. This CDR3 region has 13 residues. The CDR3 region has the DNA TGCGCCAGCAGCTCGGGACGGGAGAAGGAAGCTTTCTTT. It encodes CASSSGREKEAFF.

The gene calls are TRBV5-1 and TRBJ2-3; 7 bases agree with TRBD2. J gave up 0 bases and V 3 bases, and 7 bases lay outside the gene matches. Germline lookup yields CDR1 SGHRS and CDR2 YFSETQ. The CDR3 contains 16 residues. CDR3 nucleotides: TGCGCCAGCAGCTCCGTCCCAGCGGGAAGCACAGATACGCAGTATTTT. Protein product: CASSSVPAGSTDTQYF.

The chain joins TRBV9 to TRBJ2-7; D call uncertain. The CDR3 consists of 12 residues. The germline V gene encodes CDR1 SGDLS and CDR2 YYNGEE. V was pared by 4 bases and J by 6 bases, with 11 bases between. CDR3 in DNA: TGTGCCAGCAGCCCTTCCCCTGGCGAGCAGTACTTC. Protein sequence: CASSPSPGEQYF.

The chain is built from TRBV27 and TRBJ1-2; D gene ambiguous. The V and J ends lost 6 bases and 0 bases respectively, with 8 bases between them. The CDR3 loop spans 13 amino acids. Germline CDR1 reads MNHEY; CDR2 reads SMNVEV (reference sequence). CDR3 nucleotides: TGTGCCAGCAGCCCATTTGCTAACTATGGCTACACCTTC. The encoded protein is CASSPFANYGYTF.